Shown below are 22 T cell receptor beta chains from a single sample sequenced in a study of cytomegalovirus exposure and HLA in healthy donors. Vbeta (60) and Jbeta (13) primers were used in the PCR. The protocol was immunoSEQ multiplex PCR, while the TCRdb copy is restricted to in-frame clones and leaves out a portion. There are some 180,000 clones in the sample; 75% to 90% occur only once, and about 1.4% lies in the top ten. The source material was PBMCs. Source of these receptors: a girl aged 10-17 years in good health and CMV-seropositive.

The chain recombines TRBV14 with TRBJ2-1; D is undetermined. The CDR3 runs to 13 residues. The ends were cut back, 0 bases at V and 3 bases at J, with 3 bases in the middle. The germline V gene encodes CDR1 SGHDN and CDR2 FVKESK. Here the CDR3 reads CASSQDYYNEQFF. CDR3 coding DNA: TGTGCCAGCAGCCAAGATTACTACAATGAGCAGTTCTTC.

This chain connects TRBV27 to TRBJ1-4; maybe TRBD1 (5 bases). The CDR3 runs 13 residues. CDR1 MNHEY and CDR2 SMNVEV come from the germline V gene (reference sequence). The germline V and J ends were trimmed by 5 bases and 17 bases, with 21 bases remaining between them. CDR3 residues: CASSPNLDNFLFF. DNA for the CDR3: TGTGCCAGCAGTCCAAATCTGGACAACTTTCTTTTTTTT.

This sequence joins TRBV18 and TRBJ2-1, with a possible D match to TRBD2 (6 bases). Germline-derived CDR1 and CDR2 are KGHSH and LQKENI. V lost 3 bases, J lost 1 base, and 10 bases lay in between. The CDR3 has 15 amino acids. Written as DNA, the CDR3 is TGTGCCAGCTCACCCGATCTAGCGTCCTACAATGAGCAGTTCTTC. Its protein product is CASSPDLASYNEQFF.

J is TRBJ2-7 and V is TRBV6-1, with D possibly matching TRBD1 (6 bases). V shed 7 bases and J shed 0 bases, with 16 bases lying between them. CDR3 size: 15 residues. Per the germline V gene, CDR1 is MNHNS and CDR2 is SASEGT. The CDR3 sequence: CASTAQGAVSYEQYF. In nucleotides, the CDR3 is TGTGCCAGCACCGCACAGGGCGCCGTCTCCTACGAGCAGTACTTC.

The chain couples TRBV15 to TRBJ1-2; possible D gene TRBD1, 5 bases. Trimming took off 0 bases at V and 8 bases at J, with 10 bases between the two ends. Germline V lookup: CDR1 LNHNV, CDR2 YYDKDF (reference sequence). There are 13 residues in the CDR3. The CDR3 is CATSREQGFGYTF. The CDR3 bases are TGTGCCACCAGCAGAGAGCAGGGTTTCGGCTACACCTTC.

The genes are TRBV6-5 and TRBJ1-5, with D tentatively TRBD1 (6 bases). Per the germline V gene, CDR1 is MNHEY and CDR2 is SVGAGI. The CDR3 contains 14 residues. V was clipped by 6 bases and J by 6 bases, with 15 bases between them. CDR3 region: CASREQGGTQPQHF. CDR3 nucleotides: TGTGCCAGCAGGGAACAGGGAGGGACTCAGCCCCAGCATTTT.

The V call is TRBV4-2, the J call TRBJ2-7; weak D call: TRBD2 (5 bases). This CDR3 comprises 16 residues. Trimming stripped 1 base from V and 0 bases from J, with 13 bases between. Looked up from germline, CDR1 is LGHNA and CDR2 is YNFKEQ. CDR3: CASSQAADFSSYEQYF. Written as DNA, the CDR3 is TGTGCCAGCAGCCAAGCGGCGGACTTTAGCTCCTACGAGCAGTACTTC.

The rearrangement joins TRBV4-2 to TRBJ1-5; 9 positions agree with TRBD1. The CDR3 spans 18 residues. Looked up from germline, CDR1 is LGHNA and CDR2 is YNFKEQ. Unmatched junction bases numbered 11, after V lost 3 bases and J lost 2 bases. The CDR3 DNA reads TGTGCCAGCAGCCAGGTAACAGGGGGCGGAATAGGCAATCAGCCCCAGCATTTT. Protein sequence: CASSQVTGGGIGNQPQHF.

The V call is TRBV4-2, the J call TRBJ2-1; D may be TRBD2 (6 bases). The germline V gene encodes CDR1 LGHNA and CDR2 YNFKEQ. This CDR3 contains 13 residues. The V end lost 6 bases, the J end lost 4 bases, and 10 bases lay between the germline ends. CDR3 coding DNA: TGTGCCAGCAGTTTAAGCGGGTACAATGAGCAGTTCTTC. As protein: CASSLSGYNEQFF.

This clone was observed a single time. The J gene is TRBJ1-1, the V gene TRBV7-8; D perhaps matches TRBD1 (6 bases). The CDR3 length is 15 residues. In germline, CDR1 is SGHVS, CDR2 FQNEAQ. V was trimmed by 8 bases and J by 5 bases, leaving 21 bases between them. The CDR3 DNA sequence: TGTGCCAGCTCCCCTTACCCAGGGGAACCGACTGAAGCTTTCTTT. This translates into CASSPYPGEPTEAFF.

The gene calls are TRBV28 and TRBJ2-5, with TRBD1 identical over 10 bases. The CDR3 consists of 17 residues. The V gene end was trimmed by 5 bases and the J gene end by 5 bases; junction bases not matched to a gene: 14. Germline-derived CDR1 and CDR2 are MDHEN and SYDVKM. The CDR3 DNA is TGTGCCAGCAGTCCCGGGACAGGGGTTGGGGGAACTGAGACCCAGTACTTC. It translates to CASSPGTGVGGTETQYF.

V gene TRBV4-3 combines with J gene TRBJ1-1; the D gene is possibly TRBD1 (6 bases). The CDR3 runs 16 residues. Germline CDR1 is LGHNA and CDR2 is YSLEER. V was clipped by 0 bases and J by 0 bases, with 11 bases between them. The CDR3 coding sequence is TGCGCCAGCAGCCAAGATACACAGGGAATGAACACTGAAGCTTTCTTT. Amino acids: CASSQDTQGMNTEAFF.

This sequence joins TRBV13 and TRBJ2-7, with TRBD2 matching over 10 bases. V dropped 2 bases and J dropped 3; count of bases not matched to a gene: 7. The CDR3 contains 16 residues. CDR1 PRHDT and CDR2 FYEKMQ come from the germline V gene (reference sequence). CDR3 DNA: TGTGCCAGCAGCTTATTTAGCGGGAGGACGGACTACGAGCAGTACTTC. Translating it yields CASSLFSGRTDYEQYF.

This clone has only a few counts. V usage is TRBV6-1 and J usage is TRBJ2-7, with 8 bases aligning to TRBD2. CDR3 size: 15 residues. V dropped 7 bases and J dropped 0; count of bases not matched to a gene: 8. CDR1 is MNHNS and CDR2 is SASEGT in the germline V gene. CDR3 nucleotides: TGTGCCAGCATGAGGGAGACTAGCGCCTCCTACGAGCAGTACTTC. Translated: CASMRETSASYEQYF.

Only one count was recorded for this clone. CDR3 in amino acids: CASTTGTSGYNEQFF. CDR3 DNA: TGTGCCAGTACCACCGGGACTAGCGGCTACAATGAGCAGTTCTTC. This chain joins TRBV19 and TRBJ2-1; 11 positions agree with TRBD2. Germline V CDR1 and CDR2: LNHDA, SQIVND (reference sequence). This CDR3 has 15 residues. V lost 7 bases, J lost 3 bases, and 5 bases stayed unmatched.

This rearrangement joins TRBV19 to TRBJ2-7; D is possibly TRBD2 (6 bases). V lost 6 bases to trimming and J lost 3 bases, with 15 bases between them. CDR1 and CDR2 from the germline V gene are LNHDA and SQIVND (reference sequence). This CDR3 is built from 14 residues. The CDR3 DNA reads as TGTGCCAGTAGGCCGGGACTGTTGGTCTACGAGCAGTACTTC. Protein product: CASRPGLLVYEQYF. The full variable domain, with the rest looked up from reference TRBV19 and TRBJ2-7, is DGGITQSPKYLFRKEGQNVTLSCEQNLNHDAMYWYRQDPGQGLRLIYYSQIVNDFQKGDIAEGYSVSREKKESFPLTVTSAQKNPTAFYLCASRPGLLVYEQYFGPGTRLTVT.

This clone was detected a few times. This rearrangement joins TRBV29-1 to TRBJ1-1; unclear D gene. The CDR3 is 12 amino acids. Germline V lookup: CDR1 SQVTM, CDR2 ANQGSEA. The V and J ends lost 5 bases and 6 bases respectively, with 13 bases between them. The CDR3 is CSVKSETSEAFF. For the CDR3, the DNA is TGCAGCGTTAAGTCGGAGACGTCTGAAGCTTTCTTT.

J is TRBJ1-2 and V is TRBV7-9; 7 bases map to TRBD1. Germline lookup yields CDR1 SEHNR and CDR2 FQNEAQ (reference sequence). J lost 3 bases, V lost 1 base, and 8 bases had no gene match. This CDR3 comprises 16 residues. This CDR3 is CASSLVGRGRYYGYTF. The CDR3 DNA is TGTGCCAGCAGCTTAGTAGGAAGGGGGCGCTACTATGGCTACACCTTC.

The genes are TRBV30 and TRBJ2-5; TRBD2 is a possible D gene (6 bases). Germline V gene sequence: CDR1 GTSNPN, CDR2 SVGIG (reference sequence). The V and J ends lost 1 base and 2 bases respectively, with 14 bases between them. The CDR3 loop spans 15 amino acids. The CDR3 DNA reads TGTGCCTGGAGTGGAGCGGGTTGGGTACAAGAGACCCAGTACTTC. Encoded protein: CAWSGAGWVQETQYF.

V usage is TRBV5-4 and J usage is TRBJ2-7, with 8 nucleotides matching TRBD2. V shed 5 bases and J 2 bases; nucleotides not matched to a gene: 12. Germline V lookup: CDR1 SGHNT, CDR2 YYREEE (reference sequence). This CDR3 comprises 16 residues. The CDR3 nucleotides read TGTGCCAGCAGTTATAGCGGGATGGCCCCTACCTACGAGCAGTACTTC. Its translation is CASSYSGMAPTYEQYF.

This clone was seen only a few times. The CDR3 coding sequence is TGTGCCAGCAACGGCGGAACCGGGACTAATTACGAGCAGTACTTC. It is translated as CASNGGTGTNYEQYF. The rearrangement joins TRBV6-1 to TRBJ2-7; TRBD2 matches at 7 bases. The CDR3 contains 15 residues. V lost 7 bases and J lost 4; bases outside the gene matches: 13. The V gene's germline CDR1 is MNHNS and CDR2 SASEGT.

In this sample, this clone turned up a few times. The gene calls are TRBV7-9 and TRBJ1-1; 7 bases map to TRBD1. Unmatched junction bases numbered 5, after V lost 5 bases and J lost 5 bases. CDR1 and CDR2 from the germline V gene are SEHNR and FQNEAQ (reference sequence). This CDR3 has 13 residues. CDR3 amino acids: CASSVDRETEAFF. CDR3 DNA sequence: TGTGCCAGCAGCGTCGACAGGGAAACTGAAGCTTTCTTT.